Below, 21 T cell receptor beta chains from the same sample are listed, as sequenced in a study of patients and donors after allogeneic stem cell transplantation. TCRdb re-called the RT-PCR reads with MiXCR, one entry per CDR3 protein. The table lists over 130,000 distinct CDR3 sequences, 37% of them singletons. Material for sequencing was blood, either unsorted or a sorted T cell fraction (not recorded which). All receptors derive from a human donor who was either an allogeneic HSCT recipient or a stem cell or donor lymphocyte infusion donor (not recorded which). It is not recorded whose cells these are; they may come from a transplant donor.

The CDR3 nucleotides read TGTGCCAGCAGTTACTCTTCGTGGGGGCGGGAAAAACTGTTTTTT. Translating gives CASSYSSWGREKLFF. This sequence joins TRBV6-6 and TRBJ1-4, with D perhaps TRBD1 (6 bases). Germline V gene lookup returns CDR1 MNHNY and CDR2 SVGAGI (reference sequence). Between the trimmed V and J ends, which lost 0 bases and 8 bases, there was a span of 13 bases. The CDR3 runs 15 residues.

This clonotype was counted between two and nine times. The rearrangement links TRBV28 to TRBJ1-5, with D perhaps matching TRBD1 (5 bases). This CDR3 is built from 14 residues. Germline V gene lookup returns CDR1 MDHEN and CDR2 SYDVKM. Trimming removed 7 bases from V and 6 bases from J, with 16 bases in between. CDR3 in amino acids: CASTSGGETQPQHF. The CDR3 DNA follows: TGTGCCAGCACCTCGGGGGGGGAAACTCAGCCCCAGCATTTT. Drawing the rest from reference TRBV28 and TRBJ1-5, the complete variable domain is DVKVTQSSRYLVKRTGEKVFLECVQDMDHENMFWYRQDPGLGLRLIYFSYDVKMKEKGDIPEGYSVSREKKERFSLILESASTNQTSMYLCASTSGGETQPQHFGDGTRLSIL.

In this sample, this clonotype turned up many times. The chain employs TRBV27 and TRBJ1-1; D gene unclear. The CDR3 loop spans 13 amino acids. CDR1 is MNHEY, CDR2 SMNVEV, per germline (reference sequence). With 5 bases removed from V and 0 bases from J, the gap between germline ends came to 7 bases. This chain's CDR3 is CASSPTLNTEAFF. CDR3 nucleotide sequence: TGTGCCAGCAGTCCTACACTGAACACTGAAGCTTTCTTT.

The chain couples TRBV12-3 or TRBV12-4 to TRBJ1-1; TRBD1 matches 7 bases. This CDR3 spans 13 amino acids. J gave up 3 bases and V 6 bases, and 4 bases lay outside the gene matches. The CDR3 bases are TGTGCCAGCAGAGATGGGACAGACACTGAAGCTTTCTTT. Encoded protein: CASRDGTDTEAFF.

This clonotype was observed many times. The rearrangement links TRBV28 to TRBJ1-6; D is uncertain. Germline CDR1 and CDR2: MDHEN and SYDVKM. The CDR3 runs 14 residues. V lost 7 bases and J 0 bases, leaving 7 bases between the germline ends. The CDR3 nucleotides are TGTGCCAGCAAGTTGAGCTCCTATAATTCACCCCTCCACTTT. Amino acids: CASKLSSYNSPLHF.

Only a few counts were recorded for this clonotype. The rearrangement joins TRBV27 to TRBJ1-1; D not resolved. The CDR3 spans 13 residues. The V gene lost 3 bases and the J gene lost 5 bases, with 10 bases spanning the gap. The V gene's germline CDR1 is MNHEY and CDR2 SMNVEV (reference sequence). The chain's CDR3 is CASSFSSTTEAFF. CDR3 nucleotides: TGTGCCAGCAGTTTTTCGTCGACGACTGAAGCTTTCTTT.

This clonotype has a handful of counts. The V call is TRBV9, the J call TRBJ1-5, with D perhaps TRBD1 (5 bases). The germline gives CDR1 SGDLS, CDR2 YYNGEE. The CDR3 has 15 amino acids. The ends were cut back, 0 bases at V and 4 bases at J, with 11 bases in the middle. CDR3 sequence reads: CASSVVDSPNQPQHF. The CDR3 DNA reads as TGTGCCAGCAGCGTAGTCGACAGCCCAAATCAGCCCCAGCATTTT. The whole variable domain, remainder taken from reference TRBV9 and TRBJ1-5, is DSGVTQTPKHLITATGQRVTLRCSPRSGDLSVYWYQQSLDQGLQFLIQYYNGEERAKGNILERFSAQQFPDLHSELNLSSLELGDSALYFCASSVVDSPNQPQHFGDGTRLSIL.

The gene calls are TRBV20-1 and TRBJ1-4, with 8 bases matching TRBD1. Germline trimming cut 5 bases from V and 7 bases from J; bases unmatched to any gene: 9. CDR1 and CDR2 (germline): DFQATT, SNEGSKA (reference sequence). The CDR3 extends over 14 amino acids. This CDR3 is CSAVTGTGPEKLFF. The CDR3 coding sequence is TGCAGTGCTGTGACCGGGACAGGTCCTGAAAAACTGTTTTTT.

This chain links TRBV9 with TRBJ2-2; tentatively, D is TRBD2 (5 bases). Germline assignment: CDR1 SGDLS and CDR2 YYNGEE. V gave up 0 bases and J gave up 6 bases, with 12 bases separating them. The CDR3 covers 15 residues. The CDR3 coding sequence is TGTGCCAGCAGCGTAGATCTGGGAGATGCCGGGGAGCTGTTTTTT. Amino acids: CASSVDLGDAGELFF.

V gene TRBV4-3 combines with J gene TRBJ2-3, with 8 positions matching TRBD2. In germline, CDR1 is LGHNA, CDR2 YSLEER. The J segment lost 4 bases and the V segment lost 4 bases, leaving 10 bases of the junction unmatched. This CDR3 region has 16 residues. The CDR3 DNA reads as TGCGCCAGCAGCCCCTCGGCGGGGGGCGGCGCAGATACGCAGTATTTT. Protein product: CASSPSAGGGADTQYF.

This clonotype was detected a few times. V is TRBV7-3 and J is TRBJ1-5; D is ambiguous. The length of the CDR3 is 14 residues. Trimming removed 4 bases from V and 4 bases from J, with 11 bases in between. Germline V CDR1 and CDR2: SGHTA, FQGTGA. The CDR3 spells CASSSGGDNQPQHF. Here the CDR3 DNA reads TGTGCCAGCAGCTCCGGCGGTGATAATCAGCCCCAGCATTTT.

CDR3 region: CSAGGRSSYEQYF. CDR3 in DNA: TGCAGTGCGGGGGGACGGAGCTCCTACGAGCAGTACTTC. The chain combines TRBV20-1 with TRBJ2-7; maybe TRBD2 (6 bases). CDR3 length: 13 amino acids. The germline CDR1 and CDR2 sequences are DFQATT and SNEGSKA (reference sequence). V shed 6 bases and J shed 0 bases, with 12 bases lying between them.

The chain links TRBV12-3 or TRBV12-4 to TRBJ1-6; D gene unclear. This CDR3 spans 15 amino acids. Trimming shortened V by 3 bases and J by 3 bases, and 9 bases separated the two germline ends. CDR3 residues: CASSFGRDYNSPLHF. The CDR3 nucleotides are TGTGCCAGCAGTTTCGGGAGGGACTATAATTCACCCCTCCACTTT.

This clonotype came up a few times. This chain links TRBV9 with TRBJ2-2; D not resolved. In germline, CDR1 is SGDLS, CDR2 YYNGEE. Trimming removed 1 base from V and 9 bases from J, with 10 bases in between. The CDR3 is 13 amino acids. CDR3 coding DNA: TGTGCCAGCAGCGTACGGCCTTCCCGGGAGCTGTTTTTT. Its protein is CASSVRPSRELFF.

The chain is built from TRBV28 and TRBJ1-5; D ambiguous. Between the trimmed V and J ends, which lost 10 bases and 2 bases, there was a span of 9 bases. The germline V gene has CDR1 MDHEN and CDR2 SYDVKM. CDR3 length equals 12 residues. CDR3 protein: CAIRAGNQPQHF. The DNA of the CDR3 is TGTGCCATCCGGGCTGGCAATCAGCCCCAGCATTTT.

This chain joins TRBV20-1 and TRBJ1-1, with 10 bases lining up with TRBD1. Trimming cost V 5 bases and J 0 bases; bases outside gene matches: 9. The germline gives CDR1 DFQATT, CDR2 SNEGSKA (reference sequence). The CDR3 runs 16 residues. In DNA, the CDR3 is TGCAGTGCTCTAGACAGGGGGCCTCTAATGAACACTGAAGCTTTCTTT. The encoded protein is CSALDRGPLMNTEAFF.

The chain combines TRBV12-3 or TRBV12-4 with TRBJ2-3; D is perhaps TRBD1 (5 bases). Trimming shortened V by 1 base and J by 5 bases, and 7 bases separated the two germline ends. CDR3 length: 13 amino acids. The CDR3 DNA reads as TGTGCCAGCAGTTTAGGGGGCCAAGATACGCAGTATTTT. Its translation is CASSLGGQDTQYF.

V usage is TRBV20-1 and J usage is TRBJ1-1, with D hard to call. Germline V CDR1 and CDR2: DFQATT, SNEGSKA (reference sequence). The length of the CDR3 is 13 residues. V was shortened by 2 bases and J by 2 bases, with 9 bases between the two germline ends. This CDR3 reads CSARWVPNTEAFF. For the CDR3, the DNA is TGCAGTGCTAGATGGGTACCAAACACTGAAGCTTTCTTT.

The chain joins TRBV29-1 to TRBJ1-2, with D perhaps matching TRBD1 (5 bases). V was clipped by 6 bases and J by 2 bases, with 13 bases between them. The CDR3 covers 13 residues. Germline-derived CDR1 and CDR2 are SQVTM and ANQGSEA. The CDR3 reads CSVGTKGNYGYTF. In nucleotides, the CDR3 is TGCAGCGTAGGGACCAAGGGCAACTATGGCTACACCTTC. The full variable domain, completed using reference TRBV29-1 and TRBJ1-2, is SAVISQKPSRDICQRGTSLTIQCQVDSQVTMMFWYRQQPGQSLTLIATANQGSEATYESGFVIDKFPISRPNLTFSTLTVSNMSPEDSSIYLCSVGTKGNYGYTFGSGTRLTVV.

This clonotype has more than one count but fewer than ten. The gene calls are TRBV4-3 and TRBJ1-5, with a possible D match to TRBD1 (5 bases). The germline CDR1 and CDR2 sequences are LGHNA and YSLEER. The V end lost 3 bases, the J end lost 5 bases, and 17 bases lay between the germline ends. The CDR3 is 16 amino acids. In nucleotides, the CDR3 is TGCGCCAGCAGCCAGGGCCGGGACTCAACGCATCAGCCCCAGCATTTT. As protein: CASSQGRDSTHQPQHF.

This clonotype was counted between two and nine times. This chain connects TRBV6-5 to TRBJ2-3; D tentatively fits TRBD1 or TRBD2 (5 bases each). Trimming removed 3 bases from V and 6 bases from J, with 19 bases in between. The CDR3 is made up of 16 amino acids. CDR1 is MNHEY and CDR2 is SVGAGI in the germline V gene. CDR3 protein: CASSYGAGLPRDTQYF. In DNA, the CDR3 is TGTGCCAGCAGTTATGGGGCGGGCCTCCCGCGGGATACGCAGTATTTT.